The rows below give T cell receptor beta chains drawn from one sample of a study of beta chain features in type 1 diabetes. The table came from immunoSEQ multiplex PCR; TCRdb's copy has only in-frame clones and leaves some out. The table shows roughly 380,000 clones, with 20% occurring only once. Material for sequencing was naive CD4+ T cells from blood. Receptor source: a young woman in good health. Both conserved end residues are trimmed from each CDR3. Each record gives: J gene, V gene, CDR3 protein.

J gene: TRBJ1-1
V gene: TRBV29-1
CDR3 protein: SVEGQGSSEAF

J gene: TRBJ1-2
V gene: TRBV29-1
CDR3 protein: SVDGGNGYT

J gene: TRBJ2-1
V gene: TRBV15
CDR3 protein: ATGERPTYNEQF

J gene: TRBJ2-4
V gene: TRBV5-1
CDR3 protein: ASRRGPDRGRIENIQY

J gene: TRBJ1-5
V gene: TRBV29-1
CDR3 protein: SVGGHLNQPQH

J gene: TRBJ1-5
V gene: TRBV19
CDR3 protein: ASSIAGFSNQPQH

J gene: TRBJ2-5
V gene: TRBV10-3
CDR3 protein: AISVVAGGRTQY

J gene: TRBJ1-1
V gene: TRBV2
CDR3 protein: ASSPGVGEAF

J gene: TRBJ1-1
V gene: TRBV30
CDR3 protein: AWSKGADTEAF

J gene: TRBJ2-5
V gene: TRBV5-4
CDR3 protein: ASSSAGTSQETQY

J gene: TRBJ2-7
V gene: TRBV4-2
CDR3 protein: ASSQDNGARWAYEQY

J gene: TRBJ1-4
V gene: TRBV6-1
CDR3 protein: ASSERDRGEKLF

J gene: TRBJ2-5
V gene: TRBV11-2
CDR3 protein: ASSLDLAEAKETQY

J gene: TRBJ2-2
V gene: TRBV14
CDR3 protein: ASSQDLNTGELF

J gene: TRBJ2-1
V gene: TRBV5-1
CDR3 protein: ASSLHSGGLNEQF

J gene: TRBJ1-1
V gene: TRBV5-1
CDR3 protein: ASTPGQGYTEAF

J gene: TRBJ2-7
V gene: TRBV19
CDR3 protein: ASRNTKAGGSYEQY

J gene: TRBJ2-5
V gene: TRBV5-1
CDR3 protein: ASSLGHSQETQY

J gene: TRBJ1-2
V gene: TRBV12-5
CDR3 protein: ASGPDRETFYGYT

J gene: TRBJ2-4
V gene: TRBV13
CDR3 protein: ASSWGVRSNKAKNIQY

J gene: TRBJ2-1
V gene: TRBV11-2
CDR3 protein: ASSLISGSYNEQF

J gene: TRBJ2-7
V gene: TRBV11-3
CDR3 protein: ASSLAPTVDEQY

J gene: TRBJ2-6
V gene: TRBV7-2
CDR3 protein: ASSYPPGSSGANVLT

J gene: TRBJ2-5
V gene: TRBV7-2
CDR3 protein: ASSLGHGETQY

J gene: TRBJ2-1
V gene: TRBV7-2
CDR3 protein: ASRLFRSGNNEQF

J gene: TRBJ1-6
V gene: TRBV5-4
CDR3 protein: ASSLQTGVDYSPLH

J gene: TRBJ2-7
V gene: TRBV4-1
CDR3 protein: ASRGGTGLGEQY

J gene: TRBJ2-1
V gene: TRBV30
CDR3 protein: AWELAGTNEQF

J gene: TRBJ1-5
V gene: TRBV23-1
CDR3 protein: ASSQSGEGRVGLYSNQPQH

J gene: TRBJ1-5
V gene: TRBV27
CDR3 protein: ASSSDRGGSQH

J gene: TRBJ2-7
V gene: TRBV5-4
CDR3 protein: ASSQGQGDEQY

J gene: TRBJ2-7
V gene: TRBV29-1
CDR3 protein: SVRQGSTGEQY

J gene: TRBJ1-4
V gene: TRBV29-1
CDR3 protein: SGHSGVTNEKLF

J gene: TRBJ2-1
V gene: TRBV19
CDR3 protein: ASSIGDRYNEQF

J gene: TRBJ2-3
V gene: TRBV5-1
CDR3 protein: ASTSLGLATDTQY

J gene: TRBJ2-1
V gene: TRBV29-1
CDR3 protein: SVRTTSGHEQF

J gene: TRBJ2-1
V gene: TRBV7-2
CDR3 protein: ASSFRLRSEQF

J gene: TRBJ1-2
V gene: TRBV7-9
CDR3 protein: ASRTGEDGYT

J gene: TRBJ2-1
V gene: TRBV18
CDR3 protein: ASSLQPSVNNEQF

J gene: TRBJ2-5
V gene: TRBV7-2
CDR3 protein: ASRSTGTETQY

J gene: TRBJ2-7
V gene: TRBV6-5
CDR3 protein: ATSDRGTYEQY

J gene: TRBJ1-2
V gene: TRBV2
CDR3 protein: ASQQEYGYT

J gene: TRBJ1-2
V gene: TRBV9
CDR3 protein: ASSSLEGYT

J gene: TRBJ1-1
V gene: TRBV6-5
CDR3 protein: ASSYQVNTEAF

J gene: TRBJ2-5
V gene: TRBV18
CDR3 protein: ASSPRGIETQY

J gene: TRBJ2-7
V gene: TRBV6-5
CDR3 protein: ATWGRPSYEQY

J gene: TRBJ2-7
V gene: TRBV7-9
CDR3 protein: ASSWHLYEQY

J gene: TRBJ1-1
V gene: TRBV27
CDR3 protein: ASKQGRNTEAF